This T cell receptor beta chain was identified during a study of response to subunit inactivated influenza vaccine. TCRdb called the RT-PCR reads again in MiXCR, with one record for every CDR3 protein. Of 500,000 to 550,000 distinct CDR3 sequences in the sample, approximately 7.3% were seen once. Concerning this clonotype itself: Its antigen is still unknown.

Overall study results and limits: New T cells are recruited in small numbers by each seasonal influenza vaccination, according to the authors' suggestion.

Germline CDR1 and CDR2: DFQATT and SNEGSKA (reference sequence). The CDR3 has 11 residues. Sequencing used PBMCs from blood, obtained around 25 months after vaccination. The chain recombines TRBV20-1 with TRBJ2-1; D ambiguous. This receptor was obtained from a man between 50 and 69 years old who received an inactivated influenza vaccine. In nucleotides, the CDR3 is TGCAGAGCGACGGAAAACAATGAGCAGTTCTTC. This codes for CRATENNEQFF.